This T cell receptor beta chain was identified in a study of shared clonotypes between healthy human individuals. Findings and limits, study-wide: An expected dependence of interdonor clonotype sharing on sequencing depth was noted. Sharing across four donors was highest in naive CD4 (around 5%) and lowest in memory CD8 (approximately 0.4%).

Sequencing was performed with immunoSEQ multiplex PCR; in TCRdb, only in-frame clones are kept and a portion is missing. The sample lists millions of clones, about 92% occurring once. Per the germline V gene, CDR1 is SGHTA and CDR2 is FQGNSA. Trimming took off 0 bases at V and 1 base at J, with 4 bases between the two ends. The CDR3 runs 13 residues. This clone appeared a single time. What it recognizes is unknown. Within the sample, other DNA sequences also encode this same CDR3. The genes are TRBV7-2 and TRBJ2-7, with D uncertain. The sequence was collected from a man aged 18 to 30 in good health. Sample: naive CD4+ T cells sorted from blood. This sample's subset: CD45RA+ positively selected. The CDR3 reads CASSLAQSYEQYF. The CDR3 nucleotides read TGTGCCAGCAGCTTAGCACAGTCCTACGAGCAGTACTTC. The full variable domain, with the rest looked up from reference TRBV7-2 and TRBJ2-7, is GAGVSQSPSNKVTEKGKDVELRCDPISGHTALYWYRQSLGQGLEFLIYFQGNSAPDKSGLPSDRFSAERTGGSVSTLTIQRTQQEDSAVYLCASSLAQSYEQYFGPGTRLTVT.